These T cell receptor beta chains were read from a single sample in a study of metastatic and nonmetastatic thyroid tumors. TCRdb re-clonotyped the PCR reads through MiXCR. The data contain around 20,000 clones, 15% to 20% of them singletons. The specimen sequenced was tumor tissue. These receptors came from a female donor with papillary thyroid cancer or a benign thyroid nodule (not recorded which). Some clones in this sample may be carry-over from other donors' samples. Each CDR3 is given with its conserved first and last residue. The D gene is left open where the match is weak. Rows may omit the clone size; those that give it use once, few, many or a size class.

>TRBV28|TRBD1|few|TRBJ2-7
CASSTSLTGGLSSYEQYF
TGTGCCAGCAGTACTAGCCTGACAGGGGGCCTCAGCTCCTACGAGCAGTACTTC
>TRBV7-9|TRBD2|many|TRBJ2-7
CASSLEGGTYEQYF
TGTGCCAGCAGCCTGGAGGGAGGGACCTACGAGCAGTACTTC
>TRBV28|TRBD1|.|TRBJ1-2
CASSSEGQGNYGYTF
TGTGCCAGCAGTTCGGAGGGACAGGGGAACTATGGCTACACCTTC
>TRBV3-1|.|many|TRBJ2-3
CASSQMVSSTDTQYF
TGTGCCAGCAGCCAAATGGTCTCTAGCACAGATACGCAGTATTTT
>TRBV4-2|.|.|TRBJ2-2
CASSPPWWRANTGELFF
TGTGCCAGCAGCCCCCCTTGGTGGAGGGCCAACACCGGGGAGCTGTTTTTT
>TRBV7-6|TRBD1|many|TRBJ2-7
CASSLGDRDLDEQYF
TGTGCCAGCAGCTTAGGGGACAGAGACCTCGACGAGCAGTACTTC
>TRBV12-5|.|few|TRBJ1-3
CACGSPYRFSGNTIYF
TGTGCTTGTGGTTCTCCCTACCGGTTCTCTGGAAACACCATATATTTT
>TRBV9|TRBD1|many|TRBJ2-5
CASSGRQGVGETQYF
TGTGCCAGCAGCGGTCGACAGGGGGTAGGGGAGACCCAGTACTTC
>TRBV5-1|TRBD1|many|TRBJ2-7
CARQQGAQLPTYEQYF
TGCGCCAGACAACAGGGGGCCCAATTACCTACCTACGAGCAGTACTTC
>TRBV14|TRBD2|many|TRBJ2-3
CASSQGSSGSDTQYF
TGTGCCAGCAGCCAAGGGTCTAGCGGGAGCGATACGCAGTATTTT
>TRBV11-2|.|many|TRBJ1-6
CASRKSRYNSPLHF
TGTGCCAGCAGGAAAAGTCGCTATAATTCACCCCTCCACTTT